A single sample gave rise to the 27 T cell receptor beta chains below, sequenced in a study of T cells in Graves' hyperthyroidism and ophthalmopathy. The source material, RNA transcripts, was used to amplify TCR beta CDR3 regions. First-round RT-PCR with HTBI primers amplified the TCR CDR3 region. TCRdb ran MiXCR on the multiplex PCR reads and lists one entry per CDR3 protein. In the table there are hundreds of thousands of distinct CDR3 sequences, around 13% of which are singletons. Source material: blood. Receptors were obtained from a woman between 18 and 29 years old with Graves' hyperthyroidism.

The sample holds a few counts of this clonotype. V usage is TRBV20-1 and J usage is TRBJ1-5; D may be TRBD1 (5 bases). V was trimmed by 4 bases and J by 4 bases, leaving 14 bases between them. CDR3 length equals 14 residues. Germline assignment: CDR1 DFQATT and CDR2 SNEGSKA (reference sequence). DNA for the CDR3: TGCAGTGCTACTAGGGGCGCTGCTAATCAGCCCCAGCATTTT. It is translated as CSATRGAANQPQHF.

This clonotype was picked up many times. V and J are TRBV30 and TRBJ2-7; D is perhaps TRBD1 (6 bases). The germline CDR1 and CDR2 sequences are GTSNPN and SVGIG (reference sequence). Trimming removed 2 bases from V and 0 bases from J, with 11 bases in between. CDR3 length: 14 residues. CDR3 coding DNA: TGTGCCTGGAGTACAGGGAGCCGCTCCTACGAGCAGTACTTC. Its translation: CAWSTGSRSYEQYF.

Only a few counts were recorded for this clonotype. This chain connects TRBV29-1 to TRBJ1-3; D unclear. Trimming pared 4 bases from V and 0 bases from J, leaving 7 bases between. The CDR3 loop spans 13 amino acids. Germline lookup yields CDR1 SQVTM and CDR2 ANQGSEA. The CDR3 region has the DNA TGCAGCGTTGGCTCGGACTCTGGAAACACCATATATTTT. It is translated as CSVGSDSGNTIYF.

In its sample, this clonotype was seen many times. The chain has TRBV11-2 and TRBJ2-7; TRBD2 matches 10 bases. CDR3 length equals 14 residues. V lost 5 bases to trimming and J lost 5 bases; unmatched junction nucleotides: 6. Germline CDR1 SGHAT, CDR2 FQNNGV. The CDR3 loop reads CASSASGRAHEQYF. The CDR3 DNA follows: TGTGCCAGCAGCGCCAGCGGGAGGGCCCACGAGCAGTACTTC.

This clonotype was recorded many times. The DNA for the CDR3 is TGTGCCAGCAAGTGGAGGACCACACCTATGGGCTACACCTTC. It codes for CASKWRTTPMGYTF. The chain links TRBV28 to TRBJ1-2; no reliable D call. Germline V gene lookup returns CDR1 MDHEN and CDR2 SYDVKM. This CDR3 spans 14 amino acids. Trimming left V 7 bases short and J 8 bases short, with 20 bases between.

In this sample, this clonotype turned up many times. The chain has TRBV11-2 and TRBJ2-3; unclear D gene. This CDR3 comprises 15 residues. CDR1 is SGHAT and CDR2 is FQNNGV in the germline V gene. Trimming removed 2 bases from V and 0 bases from J, with 9 bases in between. The CDR3 here is CASSLRSPSTDTQYF. The CDR3 DNA is TGTGCCAGCAGCTTACGCAGTCCCAGCACAGATACGCAGTATTTT.

This clonotype appeared a few times. J is TRBJ2-2 and V is TRBV6-1; D gene ambiguous. CDR1 MNHNS and CDR2 SASEGT come from the germline V gene. The CDR3 sequence is 13 residues long. Trimming cost V 2 bases and J 3 bases, with 4 bases left between them. The CDR3 region is CASSEPYTGELFF. In nucleotides, the CDR3 is TGTGCCAGCAGTGAACCGTACACCGGGGAGCTGTTTTTT.

There are many counts of this clonotype. V gene TRBV30 combines with J gene TRBJ1-1; D gene uncertain. The CDR3 has 14 residues. CDR1 GTSNPN and CDR2 SVGIG come from the germline V gene (reference sequence). Trimming removed 1 base at V and 5 bases at J, with 14 bases between. CDR3 coding DNA: TGTGCCTGGAGTGAGGCAGTTCGTGTTACTGAAGCTTTCTTT. Its protein is CAWSEAVRVTEAFF.

The J gene is TRBJ1-5, the V gene TRBV28; D is possibly TRBD1 (6 bases). Trimming stripped 11 bases from V and 7 bases from J, with 15 bases between. CDR1 is MDHEN and CDR2 is SYDVKM in the germline V gene. The CDR3 spans 12 residues. DNA of the CDR3: TGTGCCGTCACACAGGGATGGCAGCCCCAGCATTTT. Protein: CAVTQGWQPQHF. Together with reference TRBV28 and TRBJ1-5, the CDR3 gives the full variable domain: DVKVTQSSRYLVKRTGEKVFLECVQDMDHENMFWYRQDPGLGLRLIYFSYDVKMKEKGDIPEGYSVSREKKERFSLILESASTNQTSMYLCAVTQGWQPQHFGDGTRLSIL.

The chain has TRBV6-6 and TRBJ2-1; D possibly corresponds to TRBD2 (5 bases). Germline CDR1 MNHNY, CDR2 SVGAGI (reference sequence). The CDR3 consists of 14 residues. V shed 0 bases and J shed 6 bases, with 9 bases lying between them. The CDR3 nucleotides read TGTGCCAGCAGTTACTCCCGGCGGGCCAATGAGCAGTTCTTC. Translating it yields CASSYSRRANEQFF.

This clonotype occurred many times. The rearrangement uses TRBV28 and TRBJ2-3; TRBD2 aligns across 8 bases. With 1 base clipped from V and 4 bases from J, the junction kept 7 bases outside the gene matches. This CDR3 comprises 16 residues. From germline, CDR1 is MDHEN and CDR2 SYDVKM. CDR3 nucleotides: TGTGCCAGCAGTTTATTCGTAGCGGGATCCGCAGATACGCAGTATTTT. This translates into CASSLFVAGSADTQYF.

This clonotype came up a few times. V usage is TRBV19 and J usage is TRBJ2-1, with 8 bases that match TRBD2. Germline values: CDR1 LNHDA, CDR2 SQIVND (reference sequence). The CDR3 totals 13 residues. The J segment lost 14 bases and the V segment lost 6 bases, leaving 12 bases of the junction unmatched. The CDR3 DNA sequence: TGTGCCAGTAGCAATAGCGGGACGAGAGGGGAGTTCTTC. Protein: CASSNSGTRGEFF. The complete variable domain, with remaining parts taken from reference TRBV19 and TRBJ2-1, reads DGGITQSPKYLFRKEGQNVTLSCEQNLNHDAMYWYRQDPGQGLRLIYYSQIVNDFQKGDIAEGYSVSREKKESFPLTVTSAQKNPTAFYLCASSNSGTRGEFFGPGTRLTVL.

This clonotype has a count of ten or more. The chain couples TRBV14 to TRBJ1-1; D call uncertain. This CDR3 contains 13 residues. V shed 1 base and J shed 5 bases, with 8 bases lying between them. In germline, CDR1 is SGHDN, CDR2 FVKESK. The CDR3 nucleotides are TGTGCCAGCAGCCAAGGCACTTTGACTGAAGCTTTCTTT. Translated: CASSQGTLTEAFF.

The chain has TRBV28 and TRBJ2-4; D possibly corresponds to TRBD2 (6 bases). The V end was cut by 7 bases, the J end by 4 bases, with 20 bases between. Per the germline V gene, CDR1 is MDHEN and CDR2 is SYDVKM. The CDR3 runs to 16 residues. The CDR3 DNA sequence: TGTGCCAGCACCCGAGGAGGGGTCACCTTGAAAAACATTCAGTACTTC. This codes for CASTRGGVTLKNIQYF.

This clonotype turned up a few times. This chain links TRBV6-1 with TRBJ2-7; D is unclear. The CDR3 totals 17 residues. V was cut by 2 bases and J by 2 bases, with 19 bases left in between. CDR1 is MNHNS and CDR2 is SASEGT in the germline V gene. The CDR3 sequence is CASSERSPGVSAYEQYF. The CDR3 DNA is TGTGCCAGCAGTGAAAGGAGCCCAGGTGTATCCGCCTACGAGCAGTACTTC.

Ten or more counts support this clonotype. The rearrangement joins TRBV6-1 to TRBJ2-1, with 11 bases fitting TRBD2. From germline, CDR1 is MNHNS and CDR2 SASEGT. V gave up 3 bases and J gave up 8 bases; unmatched junction bases: 6. CDR3 length: 15 amino acids. CDR3 coding DNA: TGTGCCAGCAGTGACCCTAGCGGGAGGAACGATGAGCAGTTCTTC. Residues: CASSDPSGRNDEQFF.

The chain links TRBV14 to TRBJ1-4; D not resolved. The CDR3 is 18 amino acids. Per the germline V gene, CDR1 is SGHDN and CDR2 is FVKESK. V was cut by 4 bases and J by 1 base, with 19 bases left in between. For the CDR3, the DNA is TGTGCCAGCAGCCGATTCCCCATCACACCCAGAACTAATGAAAAACTGTTTTTT. The encoded protein is CASSRFPITPRTNEKLFF.

This clonotype was detected only once. The V gene is TRBV30, the J gene TRBJ2-3; 12 bases match TRBD2. CDR1 GTSNPN and CDR2 SVGIG come from the germline V gene (reference sequence). The CDR3 is made up of 17 amino acids. The trim removed 2 bases at V and 4 bases at J, leaving 10 bases unmatched. This CDR3 is CAWSSTTSGSVADTQYF. CDR3 in DNA: TGTGCCTGGAGTTCGACGACTAGCGGGAGCGTAGCAGATACGCAGTATTTT.

Points on this clonotype: A read error may explain this, as a much larger clone is one base away. The chain combines TRBV30 with TRBJ1-3; 7 nucleotides align to TRBD1. Unmatched junction bases numbered 10, after V lost 3 bases and J lost 8 bases. Germline V gives CDR1 GTSNPN, CDR2 SVGIG (reference sequence). CDR3 length: 14 residues. The CDR3 loop is CAWRGGYRGDTIYF. In DNA form, the CDR3 reads TGTGCCTGGAGGGGAGGGTACAGGGGAGACACCATATATTTT.

There are many counts of this clonotype. The rearrangement links TRBV20-1 to TRBJ1-2, with D possibly TRBD1 on 5 matching bases. Per the germline V gene, CDR1 is DFQATT and CDR2 is SNEGSKA (reference sequence). The CDR3 is 15 amino acids. Trimming pared 3 bases from V and 4 bases from J, leaving 18 bases between. The CDR3 nucleotides read TGCAGTGCTAGTCTTAGGCAGGGACGTCTCTATGGCTACACCTTC. It is translated as CSASLRQGRLYGYTF.

Concerning this clonotype: An end of the junction does not agree with germline; a read error may underlie this. This chain connects TRBV4-1 to TRBJ2-1, with 7 positions matching TRBD2. The CDR3 covers 16 residues. Germline assignment: CDR1 MGHRA and CDR2 YSYEKL. The CDR3 sequence: CASSLSLAVSYNGQFF. As DNA, the CDR3 is TGCGCCAGCAGCCTATCCCTAGCGGTTAGCTACAATGGGCAGTTCTTC.

There are a few counts of this clonotype. CDR3 protein: CASSMGGGAGSNQPQHF. CDR3 DNA sequence: TGTGCCAGTAGTATGGGGGGGGGGGCAGGGAGCAATCAGCCCCAGCATTTT. V usage is TRBV19 and J usage is TRBJ1-5; D might be TRBD1 (6 bases). V lost 3 bases to trimming and J lost 1 base, with 16 bases between them. Germline CDR1 and CDR2: LNHDA and SQIVND (reference sequence). The CDR3 runs 17 residues.

This clonotype has just a few counts. The J gene is TRBJ2-7, the V gene TRBV27; TRBD2 might be the D (7 bases). The length of the CDR3 is 13 residues. The V gene's germline CDR1 is MNHEY and CDR2 SMNVEV (reference sequence). V was trimmed by 3 bases and J by 7 bases, leaving 13 bases between them. CDR3 coding DNA: TGTGCCAGCAGTTTTGAGGGAGGGGGAGAGCAGTACTTC. Protein: CASSFEGGGEQYF.

This clonotype was seen ten or more times. CDR3 sequence: CASSPSGPAAYNEQFF. The DNA of the CDR3 is TGTGCCAGCTCACCGTCAGGGCCAGCTGCCTACAATGAGCAGTTCTTC. V and J are TRBV18 and TRBJ2-1, with D perhaps TRBD1 (5 bases). V lost 3 bases, J lost 2 bases, and 14 bases lay in between. Germline loops: CDR1 KGHSH, CDR2 LQKENI. The CDR3 is 16 residues long.

The CDR3 DNA follows: TGTGCCAGCAGTTTCCTTCGGGGAATTGACACAGATACGCAGTATTTT. Translated, it gives CASSFLRGIDTDTQYF. V gene TRBV25-1 combines with J gene TRBJ2-3, with a weak D call TRBD2 (5 bases). Trimming pared 5 bases from V and 2 bases from J, leaving 17 bases between. The CDR3 has 16 amino acids. In germline, CDR1 is MGHDK, CDR2 SYGVNS.

There are many counts of this clonotype. The rearrangement uses TRBV7-9 and TRBJ2-3; 7 bases line up with TRBD1. This CDR3 has 17 residues. Germline lookup yields CDR1 SEHNR and CDR2 FQNEAQ (reference sequence). V shed 4 bases and J 1 base; nucleotides not matched to a gene: 11. For the CDR3, the DNA is TGTGCCAGCAGCTCTGTGGTGACAGGGTCGGGCACAGATACGCAGTATTTT. Translation gives CASSSVVTGSGTDTQYF.

There are a few counts of this clonotype. V gene TRBV6-2 or TRBV6-3 combines with J gene TRBJ2-7, with 14 bases fitting TRBD2. Trimming cost V 6 bases and J 0 bases; bases outside gene matches: 13. Germline V gene data show CDR1 as MNHEY and CDR2 as SVGEGT. CDR3 size: 19 residues. The CDR3 protein is CASRSGTSGSSFPSYEQYF. CDR3 coding DNA: TGTGCCAGCAGATCTGGGACTAGCGGGAGTTCGTTTCCCTCCTACGAGCAGTACTTC.